This record covers a single T cell receptor (beta chain). The antigen it recognizes is unknown. Base qualities are not provided; no much larger clone lies one nucleotide away. The data are from a study of a mutant IDH1 vaccine in newly diagnosed glioma (dated by TCRdb to the early 2020s). Turning to the overall study: Patients received eight vaccinations in weeks 1, 3, 5, 7, 11, 15, 19 and 23, corresponding to visits V03 through V10. Vaccination began 4-6 weeks after radiotherapy alone, or alongside temozolomide cycles in the chemotherapy-containing groups. The 30 to 40 treated patients were about 60% male and roughly 40% female, with a mean age of 40.4 years. Before enrollment, most patients had been given radiochemotherapy with temozolomide as standard therapy, while the rest had received either radiotherapy alone or temozolomide alone. Six visits were used for peripheral blood collection: V03 (baseline), V05, V07, V10, V12 and V13. For exploratory analyses, longitudinal TCRB deep sequencing was carried out in approximately 25 treated patients wherever samples were available. Points the paper makes about the study in general: According to the authors, sample limitations meant that analyses of patient blood samples could not be reproduced. Availability determined which PBMC samples were chosen for TCRB deep sequencing. Pseudoprogression seemed to be unrelated to changes in the top peripheral T cell clonotypes found by TCRB sequencing. Vaccine-induced immune responses across multiple MHC alleles were detected in around 92% of patients.

The time point label, as the study defines it: week 23, last vaccination. Every vaccine dose consisted of 300 ug of a 20-mer mutant IDH1 peptide in Montanide, administered subcutaneously together with topical imiquimod. The donors had newly diagnosed IDH1-mutant astrocytomas of WHO grade 3 or 4 that showed loss of nuclear ATRX. The samples were drawn from NOA16, a multicentre, single-arm, open-label phase I trial in Germany that tested a mutant IDH1 peptide vaccine in humans for the first time. The DNeasy Blood and Tissue Kit was used to extract genomic DNA from EDTA blood for TCRB sequencing. Clipping removes 0 bases from V and 8 bases from J, with 5 as the unmatched junction base count. Sequences SGHRS (CDR1) and YFSETQ (CDR2) are obtained from the germline V gene. From the cysteine through the phenylalanine, the CDR3 covers 15 amino acids. Only the CDR3 region is kept as DNA, spanning 45 bases read in frame from base 1.

Library creation used the immunoSEQ multiplex PCR assay. Following the manufacturer's protocol, the hsTCRB Kit was used to amplify rearranged TCR beta chain sequences. An Illumina MiSeq was used to sequence the TCRB libraries. On the authors' methods: The proprietary platform of the kit vendor was used for demultiplexing, trimming and gene mapping. Held by TCRdb, this immuneACCESS table contains in-frame sequences only and omits some clones. Under half of the omission traces to an unresolved V gene where checked; the cause of the rest is unknown. Clonal size and the V and J genes are those of that table, whereas D and trimming came from the DNA. Here the sample has roughly 36,000 clones; more than 75% occur a single time. Around 2.5% of the sample lies in the top ten.

This specimen was PBMCs, taken from a glioma patient whose treatment included an IDH1 peptide vaccine. Recombination linked TRBV5-1 to TRBJ2-1, and 10 bases in between align with TRBD2. The origin of this receptor is a middle-aged man with glioma. The DNA is TGCGCCAGCAGCTTGGCTACTAGCGGGAACCATGAGCAGTTCTTC. Its protein is CASSLATSGNHEQFF.